What follows are 19 T cell receptor beta chains derived from one specimen sequenced in a study of glioma-infiltrating T cells after dendritic cell vaccination. Sequencing used immunoSEQ multiplex PCR; TCRdb keeps in-frame clones, though not all of them. The sample carries about 90,000 clones, around 83% recorded once. Regarding time point: after dendritic cell vaccination, including at tumor progression/relapse. The sample consisted of blood, taken after dendritic cell vaccination. The receptors originated from a human donor with glioblastoma.

The V gene is TRBV7-9, the J gene TRBJ1-2, with D possibly matching TRBD1 (5 bases). V gave up 7 bases and J gave up 8 bases, with 17 bases separating them. Germline CDR1 is SEHNR and CDR2 is FQNEAQ (reference sequence). The CDR3 is 13 amino acids. In DNA form, the CDR3 reads TGTGCCAGCACCAAAGACGGGGGGGACGGCTACACCTTC. It codes for CASTKDGGDGYTF.

This clone was seen only once. The chain couples TRBV7-2 to TRBJ2-7; no reliable D call. CDR1 and CDR2 (germline): SGHTA, FQGNSA. Trimming removed 5 bases at V and 0 bases at J, with 8 bases between. The CDR3 length is 13 residues. The CDR3 sequence: CASSPENSYEQYF. The CDR3 coding sequence is TGTGCCAGCAGCCCAGAAAACTCCTACGAGCAGTACTTC.

The chain uses TRBV5-1 and TRBJ2-7, with D unclear. The germline gives CDR1 SGHRS, CDR2 YFSETQ. The CDR3 runs to 13 residues. The V end lost 4 bases, the J end lost 7 bases, and 15 bases lay between the germline ends. The CDR3 DNA is TGCGCCAGCAGCCGAACCTCATCCGGGGAGCAGTACTTC. Its translation: CASSRTSSGEQYF.

The rearrangement uses TRBV11-2 and TRBJ1-1; maybe TRBD1 (5 bases). The V and J ends lost 5 bases and 1 base respectively, with 11 bases between them. This CDR3 contains 14 residues. CDR1 and CDR2 from the germline V gene are SGHAT and FQNNGV. CDR3: CASSQRGGNTEAFF. As DNA, the CDR3 is TGTGCCAGCAGCCAACGGGGGGGGAACACTGAAGCTTTCTTT.

This clone was recorded a few times. Relative to the germline gene, one junction end is altered; a read error may explain this. The chain joins TRBV2 to TRBJ2-1; D is possibly TRBD2 (6 bases). Germline lookup yields CDR1 SNHLY and CDR2 FYNNEI. The length of the CDR3 is 14 residues. CDR3 nucleotides: TGTGCCAGCATTGAACTAGTGGGAGGAAATGAGCAGTTCTTC. Its translation is CASIELVGGNEQFF.

CDR3 region: CASSSDRKETQYF. DNA for the CDR3: TGTGCCAGCTCCTCGGACAGAAAAGAGACCCAGTACTTC. This chain uses TRBV2 with TRBJ2-5; the D gene is possibly TRBD1 (6 bases). Between the trimmed V and J ends, which lost 8 bases and 3 bases, there was a span of 13 bases. The CDR3 totals 13 residues. Germline V CDR1 and CDR2: SNHLY, FYNNEI.

This clone was observed a few times. V usage is TRBV9 and J usage is TRBJ1-1; the D gene is possibly TRBD1 (5 bases). V shed 0 bases and J shed 2 bases, with 14 bases lying between them. The CDR3 spans 16 residues. Looked up from germline, CDR1 is SGDLS and CDR2 is YYNGEE. In DNA, the CDR3 is TGTGCCAGCAGCGTAGCGTCTGCAGGGACTAACACTGAAGCTTTCTTT. Translation: CASSVASAGTNTEAFF.

The chain recombines TRBV6-5 with TRBJ1-2; 10 positions agree with TRBD1. V lost 0 bases and J lost 6; bases outside the gene matches: 7. Germline CDR1 MNHEY, CDR2 SVGAGI. CDR3 size: 16 residues. For the CDR3, the DNA is TGTGCCAGCAGTTACTCGACAGGACAGGGGGTGAATGGCTACACCTTC. This codes for CASSYSTGQGVNGYTF.

This clone was observed once. The chain has TRBV5-1 and TRBJ2-2; D unclear. Germline V CDR1 and CDR2: SGHRS, YFSETQ. The CDR3 has 13 residues. Trimming left V 3 bases short and J 5 bases short, with 8 bases between. The CDR3 sequence is CASSSSDTGELFF. In DNA form, the CDR3 reads TGCGCCAGCAGCTCTAGTGATACCGGGGAGCTGTTTTTT. Using reference TRBV5-1 and TRBJ2-2 for the parts outside the CDR3, the full variable domain is KAGVTQTPRYLIKTRGQQVTLSCSPISGHRSVSWYQQTPGQGLQFLFEYFSETQRNKGNFPGRFSGRQFSNSRSEMNVSTLELGDSALYLCASSSSDTGELFFGEGSRLTVL.

V gene TRBV11-2 combines with J gene TRBJ2-7; no clear D gene. Germline V lookup: CDR1 SGHAT, CDR2 FQNNGV. CDR3 length: 10 amino acids. V was pared by 1 base and J by 8 bases, with 3 bases between. The CDR3 DNA reads TGTGCCAGCAGCTTAGTCAAGCAGTACTTC. It specifies CASSLVKQYF.

V usage is TRBV7-2 and J usage is TRBJ2-7; D possibly corresponds to TRBD2 (5 bases). Germline V CDR1 and CDR2: SGHTA, FQGNSA. The V gene lost 5 bases and the J gene lost 6 bases, with 17 bases spanning the gap. The CDR3 is 14 amino acids. CDR3 DNA sequence: TGTGCCAGCAGCCCCTCCGGACTGGCCACCGAGCAGTACTTC. Its protein is CASSPSGLATEQYF.

The chain is built from TRBV6-1 and TRBJ1-1; TRBD1 might be the D (5 bases). V shed 0 bases and J shed 1 base, with 6 bases lying between them. Germline V gene sequence: CDR1 MNHNS, CDR2 SASEGT. CDR3 length: 14 amino acids. The CDR3 protein is CASSEAQGNTEAFF. CDR3 nucleotide sequence: TGTGCCAGCAGTGAAGCCCAGGGGAACACTGAAGCTTTCTTT.

V gene TRBV7-9 combines with J gene TRBJ2-3; tentative D call: TRBD2 (5 bases). V was trimmed by 4 bases and J by 6 bases, leaving 8 bases between them. Germline V gene sequence: CDR1 SEHNR, CDR2 FQNEAQ (reference sequence). The length of the CDR3 is 12 residues. CDR3 bases: TGTGCCAGCAGCTCCGGGGTTGATACGCAGTATTTT. Protein product: CASSSGVDTQYF. Combining the CDR3 with reference TRBV7-9 and TRBJ2-3 gives the whole variable domain DTGVSQNPRHKITKRGQNVTFRCDPISEHNRLYWYRQTLGQGPEFLTYFQNEAQLEKSRLLSDRFSAERPKGSFSTLEIQRTEQGDSAMYLCASSSGVDTQYFGPGTRLTVL.

The chain employs TRBV14 and TRBJ1-1; no firm D call. Trimming took off 1 base at V and 1 base at J, with 7 bases between the two ends. The V gene's germline CDR1 is SGHDN and CDR2 FVKESK. The CDR3 sequence is 14 residues long. DNA of the CDR3: TGTGCCAGCAGCCAAGTTTCTCGGAACACTGAAGCTTTCTTT. Its translation: CASSQVSRNTEAFF.

The CDR3 reads CASSLWDRDNSPLHF. Written as DNA, the CDR3 is TGTGCCAGCAGTTTATGGGACAGGGACAATTCACCCCTCCACTTT. The J gene is TRBJ1-6, the V gene TRBV27, with 9 bases identical to TRBD1. The length of the CDR3 is 15 residues. Trimming cost V 1 base and J 7 bases; bases outside gene matches: 2. In germline, CDR1 is MNHEY, CDR2 SMNVEV (reference sequence).

This chain connects TRBV7-8 to TRBJ1-1; 10 bases agree with TRBD1. CDR1 and CDR2 from the germline V gene are SGHVS and FQNEAQ. The CDR3 loop spans 15 amino acids. Trimming cost V 5 bases and J 3 bases; bases outside gene matches: 6. The CDR3, as DNA: TGTGCCAGCAGCAGAGACAGGGGGCGGGACACTGAAGCTTTCTTT. It encodes CASSRDRGRDTEAFF.

The CDR3 loop reads CASSVEGGTGGHEQYF. The DNA for the CDR3 is TGTGCCAGCAGCGTAGAGGGGGGGACAGGGGGGCACGAGCAGTACTTC. V is TRBV9 and J is TRBJ2-7, with TRBD1 identical over 11 bases. The CDR3 has 16 amino acids. Germline lookup yields CDR1 SGDLS and CDR2 YYNGEE. V shed 0 bases and J 5 bases; nucleotides not matched to a gene: 7.

This chain connects TRBV5-6 to TRBJ2-7; 11 positions agree with TRBD1. Trimming at V came to 3 bases and at J to 9 bases, leaving 2 bases not matched to a gene. The CDR3 has 12 residues. The germline CDR1 and CDR2 sequences are SGHDT and YYEEEE. CDR3: CASSWGQGVQYF. The CDR3 DNA follows: TGTGCCAGCAGCTGGGGACAGGGGGTGCAGTACTTC. The full variable domain, its missing parts supplied by reference TRBV5-6 and TRBJ2-7, is DAGVTQSPTHLIKTRGQQVTLRCSPKSGHDTVSWYQQALGQGPQFIFQYYEEEERQRGNFPDRFSGHQFPNYSSELNVNALLLGDSALYLCASSWGQGVQYFGPGTRLTVT.

The V and J genes are TRBV5-1 and TRBJ2-7; TRBD2 agrees at 9 bases. The CDR3 length is 16 residues. CDR1 is SGHRS and CDR2 is YFSETQ in the germline V gene. V was pared by 1 base and J by 0 bases, with 5 bases of the junction left unmatched. CDR3: CASSLTVAGDSYEQYF. The DNA for the CDR3 is TGCGCCAGCAGCTTGACGGTAGCGGGGGACTCCTACGAGCAGTACTTC.